Listed here is a single TCR beta chain. Its antigen remains undetermined. Per-nucleotide qualities are absent, and no much larger clonotype sits a single base away. The TCR beta CDR3 regions were amplified from the RNA transcripts. For the first round of RT-PCR on the TCR CDR3, the HTBI primer set was used together with the Qiagen OneStep RT-PCR kit. Libraries were constructed in a second round of multiplex PCR, after which size selection and purification were performed. Paired-end sequencing of the libraries was performed with 100 bp reads on an Illumina HiSeq2000. The paper's processing steps were these. Raw data were processed with SOAPnuke, discarding reads with adapters, uncalled bases, mean Phred below 15, or no exact constant-primer or identifier match. High-quality paired reads were merged using COPE v1.2.5, and each unique nucleotide sequence was defined as a clonotype. MiTCR v1.1 was used to align clonotypes to the IMGT TRBV, TRBD and TRBJ reference segments. The analysis included only V-J combinations with a frequency above 0.0001, which together covered roughly 99% of the repertoires. A TCS score was defined as the ratio of F50 (clonal expansion) to E x V (chaos), with BLOSUM62-based TCRdist applied between CDR3 peptides within each V-J. Welch's t-statistics and random forest reduced around 520 V-J features to 10 to 15, which were used in a naive Bayes classifier (R e1071). TCRdb passed the public sequencing reads through fastp at Q25 and MiXCR, retaining productive beta sequences. Entries that share a CDR3 protein sequence are merged under the most common genes and DNA. For this entry, the V and J calls and clone size follow TCRdb and not the study's own pipeline. The sample data list fewer than 400,000 distinct CDR3 sequences, and around 15% of these were observed just once. 25% to 30% of the sample lies in the top ten.

This sample was taken from a study of T cells in Graves' hyperthyroidism and ophthalmopathy (dated by TCRdb to between 2017 and 2020). Some background on the complete study: Peripheral blood was sampled at the time of initial diagnosis, prior to any treatment. TCR V-J signatures able to tell the groups apart were searched for in a discovery cohort of around 95 patients, of whom over 40 had Graves' ophthalmopathy and 55 to 60 had stable Graves' hyperthyroidism. An independent validation cohort of about 19 hyperthyroidism patients and about 16 patients who later progressed to ophthalmopathy tested prospective prediction of ophthalmopathy. The roughly 100 discovery patients were randomly divided into training and test sets at a 7:3 ratio. In addition, the study compared T-cell repertoires in thyroid tissue and in blood from five or six Graves' hyperthyroidism patients. After blood sampling, hyperthyroidism patients were treated with methimazole at a starting dose of 30 mg daily, and ophthalmopathy patients were treated with high-dose intravenous methylprednisolone. The paper reports TCR Vbeta CDR3 sequencing of approximately 140 peripheral blood samples: approximately 43 ophthalmopathy, under 80 hyperthyroidism and around 17 progressor patients. The paper's findings and limits, for the study overall: Sample size was not statistically predetermined, and investigators were not blinded to group allocation. In validation, the model predicted progression to ophthalmopathy with roughly 66% sensitivity and about 73% specificity, a median of about 6 months before onset. In cross-validation, a model built on a 13 V-J signature told ophthalmopathy apart from stable hyperthyroidism with approximately 91% sensitivity and approximately 81% specificity, and in testing the same model reached 80%/75%. Most expanded thyroid clonotypes (frequency above 0.001) were also detected in blood, a finding suggesting that blood repertoires may reflect thyroid immune responses.

CDR1 is given as SQVTM and CDR2 as ANQGSEA, both from the germline V gene. V loses 3 bases of germline sequence and J loses 4 bases, and the interval between the two ends is 12 bases. From the cysteine up to the phenylalanine, the CDR3 has a length of 13 residues. Only the CDR3 region is kept as DNA, spanning 39 bases read in frame from base 1. Ophthalmopathy patients had moderately to severely active disease, Clinical Activity Score of at least 3, NOSPECS grade of at least 4, and duration under 3 months. Any patient with an uncontrolled infection, another autoimmune disease, pregnancy or lactation was excluded. Diagnoses relied on clinical symptoms, serum thyroxine and TRAb, thyroid ultrasound and orbital computed tomography. Ficoll-Paque density gradient centrifugation was used to isolate PBMCs from 10 ml of fresh peripheral blood. Total RNA was extracted with Trizol reagent, and quality was checked on an Agilent 2100 Bioanalyzer.

The chain was built from TRBV29-1 and TRBJ1-1, and perhaps TRBD1 as D gene, on 6 matching bases. Input material: blood. The TCR sequence derives from a man aged 50-60 years with Graves' ophthalmopathy. The CDR3 amino acid sequence is: CSVDDRYGTEAFF. The DNA reads TGCAGCGTTGACGACAGGTACGGCACTGAAGCTTTCTTT.